Below are 17 T cell receptor beta chains sequenced from a single sample in a study of blood T cell repertoires in COVID-19 (dated by TCRdb to about 2020). The method was the immunoSEQ multiplex PCR assay. TCRdb stores this immuneACCESS table with in-frame sequences only. Part of the clones is absent; in the studies checked, under half of the shortfall reflects unresolved V genes, and no reason is known for the rest. The sample profile shows over 350,000 clones; 86% of them were found once. In total, the top ten clones hold approximately 1.4% of the sample. The sequencing sample was made of peripheral blood. All receptors derive from a woman in her 30s with active or convalescent COVID-19.

The chain is built from TRBV7-8 and TRBJ2-3; 10 positions agree with TRBD2. The CDR3 extends over 14 amino acids. Germline trimming cut 6 bases from V and 11 bases from J; bases unmatched to any gene: 11. CDR1 is SGHVS, CDR2 FQNEAQ, per germline. The DNA of the CDR3 is TGTGCCAGCAGAACTAGCGGGGACAACTTTATGCAGTATTTT. Encoded protein: CASRTSGDNFMQYF.

This clone showed up just once. This rearrangement joins TRBV29-1 to TRBJ2-1; TRBD2 agrees at 13 bases. The V gene end was trimmed by 3 bases and the J gene end by 0 bases; junction bases not matched to a gene: 14. The CDR3 loop spans 20 amino acids. The germline V gene has CDR1 SQVTM and CDR2 ANQGSEA. This CDR3 is CSVEGLLAGGEIRSYNEQFF. The CDR3 bases are TGCAGCGTTGAGGGCCTACTAGCGGGGGGGGAGATACGCTCCTACAATGAGCAGTTCTTC.

The V call is TRBV7-9, the J call TRBJ1-4, with 9 bases that match TRBD1. Trimming cost V 3 bases and J 6 bases; bases outside gene matches: 5. The CDR3 extends over 15 amino acids. Germline-derived CDR1 and CDR2 are SEHNR and FQNEAQ (reference sequence). The CDR3 DNA sequence: TGTGCCAGCAGCTTCCGACAGGGGGGGGATGAAAAACTGTTTTTT. It codes for CASSFRQGGDEKLFF. Full variable domain (remainder filled in from reference TRBV7-9 and TRBJ1-4): DTGVSQNPRHKITKRGQNVTFRCDPISEHNRLYWYRQTLGQGPEFLTYFQNEAQLEKSRLLSDRFSAERPKGSFSTLEIQRTEQGDSAMYLCASSFRQGGDEKLFFGSGTQLSVL.

As to this clone: This same CDR3 is encoded by further DNA sequences in the sample. The J gene is TRBJ1-3, the V gene TRBV5-1; TRBD1 is a possible D gene (6 bases). The CDR3 loop spans 15 amino acids. Trimming removed 4 bases at V and 0 bases at J, with 11 bases between. From germline, CDR1 is SGHRS and CDR2 YFSETQ. CDR3 bases: TGCGCCAGCAGCCCGGACAGAAACTCTGGAAACACCATATATTTT. Its translation: CASSPDRNSGNTIYF.

This chain uses TRBV4-1 with TRBJ2-7, with TRBD1 identical over 11 bases. V trimming: 0 bases; J trimming: 7 bases; junction bases outside the gene matches: 8. This CDR3 has 16 amino acids. The germline gives CDR1 MGHRA, CDR2 YSYEKL. As DNA, the CDR3 is TGCGCCAGCAGCCAAGACGGGACAGGGGGGATATGGGAGCAGTACTTC. Translating it yields CASSQDGTGGIWEQYF.

V gene TRBV6-5 combines with J gene TRBJ2-1, with D possibly being TRBD2 (5 bases). V lost 7 bases and J lost 4, with 11 bases in between. The length of the CDR3 is 13 residues. Germline V gives CDR1 MNHEY, CDR2 SVGAGI. CDR3 coding DNA: TGTGCCAGCACTTCCGGAGGATACAATGAGCAGTTCTTC. Its translation is CASTSGGYNEQFF.

This clone was observed a few times. V gene TRBV30 combines with J gene TRBJ2-7; 10 bases fit TRBD1. The V gene end was trimmed by 5 bases and the J gene end by 6 bases; junction bases not matched to a gene: 7. The CDR3 sequence is 13 residues long. Germline CDR1 is GTSNPN and CDR2 is SVGIG (reference sequence). CDR3 DNA sequence: TGTGCCTGGGGGACAGGGGCTTTGGGCGAGCAGTACTTC. Its protein product is CAWGTGALGEQYF.

This sequence joins TRBV5-1 and TRBJ2-3, with 10 bases matching TRBD1. Germline values: CDR1 SGHRS, CDR2 YFSETQ. V dropped 4 bases and J dropped 3; count of bases not matched to a gene: 5. The CDR3 is 15 amino acids. This CDR3 reads CASSPRQGATDTQYF. The CDR3 DNA reads as TGCGCCAGCAGCCCAAGACAGGGGGCAACAGATACGCAGTATTTT.

The chain employs TRBV6-1 and TRBJ2-1; D might be TRBD1 (5 bases). The CDR3 sequence is 14 residues long. Germline V gene sequence: CDR1 MNHNS, CDR2 SASEGT. Trimming removed 1 base from V and 8 bases from J, with 12 bases in between. In nucleotides, the CDR3 is TGTGCCAGCAGTGAAGTGGGTCAGGGTGATGAGCAGTTCTTC. Protein: CASSEVGQGDEQFF.

The rearrangement joins TRBV5-4 to TRBJ2-1; TRBD2 might be the D (7 bases). The CDR3 sequence is 16 residues long. Trimming removed 4 bases from V and 5 bases from J, with 19 bases in between. Germline assignment: CDR1 SGHNT and CDR2 YYREEE (reference sequence). CDR3 nucleotide sequence: TGTGCCAGCAGCGCGGAAGGGGGGGCAAGTCACAATGAGCAGTTCTTC. Translated, it gives CASSAEGGASHNEQFF.

The chain uses TRBV2 and TRBJ1-6; D unresolved. CDR1 SNHLY and CDR2 FYNNEI come from the germline V gene. V lost 4 bases and J 5 bases, leaving 6 bases between the germline ends. The CDR3 extends over 13 amino acids. CDR3: CASSVGNNSPLHF. The CDR3 DNA sequence: TGTGCCAGCAGTGTCGGGAATAATTCACCCCTCCACTTT.

This clone was detected once. The chain joins TRBV7-6 to TRBJ1-4; a possible D gene is TRBD1 (6 bases). CDR3 length: 16 residues. V was pared by 4 bases and J by 3 bases, with 15 bases between. Germline values: CDR1 SGHVS, CDR2 FNYEAQ. The CDR3 DNA is TGTGCCAGCAGCTCCGAACCACAGGGATCTAATGAAAAACTGTTTTTT. It yields the protein CASSSEPQGSNEKLFF. The complete variable domain, with remaining parts taken from reference TRBV7-6 and TRBJ1-4, reads GAGVSQSPRYKVTKRGQDVALRCDPISGHVSLYWYRQALGQGPEFLTYFNYEAQQDKSGLPNDRFSAERPEGSISTLTIQRTEQRDSAMYRCASSSEPQGSNEKLFFGSGTQLSVL.

The gene calls are TRBV9 and TRBJ2-5; D is possibly TRBD2 (5 bases). This CDR3 contains 15 residues. Germline V gene sequence: CDR1 SGDLS, CDR2 YYNGEE. Deletions cut 3 bases from V and 2 bases from J, with 14 bases between. The CDR3 loop reads CASSDGGGRQETQYF. The CDR3 DNA sequence: TGTGCCAGCAGCGATGGCGGAGGACGGCAAGAGACCCAGTACTTC. Drawing the rest from reference TRBV9 and TRBJ2-5, the complete variable domain is DSGVTQTPKHLITATGQRVTLRCSPRSGDLSVYWYQQSLDQGLQFLIQYYNGEERAKGNILERFSAQQFPDLHSELNLSSLELGDSALYFCASSDGGGRQETQYFGPGTRLLVL.

The chain carries TRBV10-3 and TRBJ2-1, with D maybe TRBD1 (7 bases). Germline CDR1 ENHRY, CDR2 SYGVKD. The CDR3 runs to 13 residues. Between the trimmed V and J ends, which lost 0 bases and 12 bases, there was a span of 12 bases. The CDR3 DNA reads as TGTGCCATCAGTGAGTCGGAGGGGGCAGGGCAGTTCTTC. It specifies CAISESEGAGQFF.

This chain connects TRBV5-1 to TRBJ1-2; a weak D match, TRBD1 (6 bases). The ends were cut back, 0 bases at V and 6 bases at J, with 15 bases in the middle. Looked up from germline, CDR1 is SGHRS and CDR2 is YFSETQ. There are 15 residues in the CDR3. CDR3 nucleotide sequence: TGCGCCAGCAGCTTGGAGGGGGTAGTTTTGGATGGCTACACCTTC. This gives the protein CASSLEGVVLDGYTF.

The chain has TRBV13 and TRBJ2-7; weak D call: TRBD1 (6 bases). The CDR3 contains 13 residues. Between the trimmed V and J ends, which lost 5 bases and 3 bases, there was a span of 11 bases. Per the germline V gene, CDR1 is PRHDT and CDR2 is FYEKMQ (reference sequence). The CDR3 loop reads CASSLTGLYEQYF. For the CDR3, the DNA is TGTGCCAGCAGCCTTACAGGGCTCTACGAGCAGTACTTC.

This clone has only one observation. The J gene is TRBJ2-3, the V gene TRBV10-2; possible D gene TRBD1, 5 bases. CDR1 is WSHSY, CDR2 SAAADI, per germline. Trimming removed 2 bases at V and 9 bases at J, with 12 bases between. The CDR3 covers 13 residues. The CDR3 DNA follows: TGCGCCAGCAGTGAGACAGGACGAGAAACGCAGTATTTT. Protein: CASSETGRETQYF.